What follows are 21 T cell receptor beta chains derived from one specimen sequenced in a study of T-cell reconstitution after alpha-beta-depleted transplantation in children. For TCRbeta, the library was prepared with unique molecular identifiers. MiXCR, applied by TCRdb to the PCR reads, yields one record per CDR3 protein. The table lists 97,000 or so distinct CDR3 sequences, approximately 8% of them singletons, with less than 20% in the top ten. Material: PBMCs, obtained before TCRalphabeta/CD19-depleted stem cell transplant. Every receptor here comes from a boy between 2 and 15 years old with acute lymphoblastic leukemia, due to receive a stem cell transplant.

The table lists this clonotype with many counts. V and J are TRBV20-1 and TRBJ2-5, with D unresolved. Germline-derived CDR1 and CDR2 are DFQATT and SNEGSKA (reference sequence). Trimming took off 5 bases at V and 0 bases at J, with 4 bases between the two ends. This CDR3 region has 11 residues. The CDR3, as DNA: TGCAGTGCTCAATACCAAGAGACCCAGTACTTC. Residues: CSAQYQETQYF.

This chain uses TRBV5-6 with TRBJ2-1; the match to TRBD2 covers 8 bases. The CDR3 loop spans 16 amino acids. J lost 2 bases, V lost 1 base, and 5 bases had no gene match. Germline assignment: CDR1 SGHDT and CDR2 YYEEEE. The CDR3 region has the DNA TGTGCCAGCAGCTTGCGGGTCGGGGGGGCCTACAATGAGCAGTTCTTC. It specifies CASSLRVGGAYNEQFF.

The table lists this clonotype with many counts. V and J are TRBV5-1 and TRBJ1-2; D call uncertain. This CDR3 has 15 amino acids. The germline gives CDR1 SGHRS, CDR2 YFSETQ. V dropped 0 bases and J dropped 1 base, with 10 bases sitting between them. The CDR3, as DNA: TGCGCCAGCAGCTTGGATTCAAGGAGTAACTATGGCTACACCTTC. Protein: CASSLDSRSNYGYTF.

This clonotype has at least ten counts. This chain uses TRBV9 with TRBJ1-3; perhaps TRBD1 as D (6 bases). The CDR3 length is 16 residues. Germline CDR1 reads SGDLS; CDR2 reads YYNGEE. Trimming took off 4 bases at V and 0 bases at J, with 14 bases between the two ends. The CDR3 region has the DNA TGTGCCAGCAGCTTGGGGACATCCCTCTCTGGAAACACCATATATTTT. Translated, it gives CASSLGTSLSGNTIYF.

The V gene is TRBV4-1, the J gene TRBJ2-3; 10 nucleotides line up with TRBD2. This CDR3 region has 15 residues. V lost 4 bases and J lost 4; bases outside the gene matches: 5. Germline lookup yields CDR1 MGHRA and CDR2 YSYEKL. The CDR3 here is CASSLLAGGADTQYF. CDR3 DNA: TGCGCCAGCAGCCTTTTAGCGGGGGGCGCAGATACGCAGTATTTT.

The chain recombines TRBV5-1 with TRBJ1-5; D gene ambiguous. The CDR3 runs 13 residues. CDR1 and CDR2 from the germline V gene are SGHRS and YFSETQ. Deletions cut 2 bases from V and 5 bases from J, with 8 bases between. The CDR3 region has the DNA TGCGCCAGCAGCTTCCGTCCCGATCAGCCCCAGCATTTT. Translated: CASSFRPDQPQHF.

The chain links TRBV18 to TRBJ1-2; D remains ambiguous. CDR3 length equals 14 residues. V gave up 1 base and J gave up 2 bases, with 8 bases separating them. The germline V gene has CDR1 KGHSH and CDR2 LQKENI. The CDR3 loop is CASSPQDFNYGYTF. The CDR3 DNA reads TGTGCCAGCTCACCACAGGATTTCAACTATGGCTACACCTTC.

The chain uses TRBV20-1 and TRBJ1-3; D is ambiguous. Germline CDR1 DFQATT, CDR2 SNEGSKA (reference sequence). This CDR3 is 16 amino acids long. Trimming removed 0 bases at V and 0 bases at J, with 12 bases between. CDR3 in DNA: TGCAGTGCTAGAGATCTGCTCCAGAGCTCTGGAAACACCATATATTTT. It translates to CSARDLLQSSGNTIYF.

In this sample, this clonotype turned up many times. The V call is TRBV6-5, the J call TRBJ1-1; D gene ambiguous. Trimming removed 4 bases at V and 1 base at J, with 10 bases between. Germline V gives CDR1 MNHEY, CDR2 SVGAGI. The CDR3 totals 14 residues. CDR3 sequence (DNA): TGTGCCAGCAGTTTCAACTGGCCGAACACTGAAGCTTTCTTT. It yields the protein CASSFNWPNTEAFF.

This clonotype was counted ten times or more. The chain is built from TRBV29-1 and TRBJ1-4; D gene uncertain. The CDR3 consists of 13 residues. CDR1 is SQVTM and CDR2 is ANQGSEA in the germline V gene. The germline V and J ends were trimmed by 6 bases and 6 bases, with 14 bases remaining between them. CDR3 sequence reads: CSVQWHRDEKLFF. CDR3 in DNA: TGCAGCGTGCAATGGCATCGGGATGAAAAACTGTTTTTT.

This clonotype occurred many times. This chain connects TRBV19 to TRBJ2-2; 11 positions match TRBD1. V lost 7 bases to trimming and J lost 5 bases; unmatched junction nucleotides: 6. The CDR3 sequence is 15 residues long. CDR1 and CDR2 from the germline V gene are LNHDA and SQIVND (reference sequence). The DNA for the CDR3 is TGTGCCAGTACCAGAAGGGACAGGGGGACCGGGGAGCTGTTTTTT. Protein product: CASTRRDRGTGELFF.

This chain joins TRBV20-1 and TRBJ2-7, with D tentatively TRBD1 or TRBD2 (5 bases each). Germline loops: CDR1 DFQATT, CDR2 SNEGSKA (reference sequence). V lost 5 bases and J lost 6, with 11 bases in between. The CDR3 runs to 11 residues. The CDR3 nucleotides read TGCAGTGCTCCGCAGGGACGCGAGCAGTACTTC. This sequence encodes CSAPQGREQYF.

This clonotype was counted at least ten times. The chain has TRBV23-1 and TRBJ1-5; D uncertain. Being an ORF, TRBV23-1 has a function that is uncertain. CDR3 length: 15 residues. V gave up 4 bases and J gave up 5 bases, with 15 bases separating them. As DNA, the CDR3 is TGCGCCAGCAGTCCCGGGAACGGTGAGGATCAGCCCCAGCATTTT. It is translated as CASSPGNGEDQPQHF.

Many counts were recorded for this clonotype. This chain uses TRBV20-1 with TRBJ2-7; the match to TRBD2 covers 13 bases. The CDR3 is made up of 14 amino acids. V lost 3 bases to trimming and J lost 3 bases; unmatched junction nucleotides: 2. CDR1 and CDR2 from the germline V gene are DFQATT and SNEGSKA (reference sequence). CDR3 loop: CSARTSGGRYEQYF. The CDR3 nucleotides read TGCAGTGCTAGGACTAGCGGGGGGCGCTACGAGCAGTACTTC.

This clonotype has a handful of counts. This chain joins TRBV6-1 and TRBJ2-7, with TRBD2 as a possible D gene (6 bases). V lost 4 bases and J 3 bases, leaving 10 bases between the germline ends. Germline CDR1 reads MNHNS; CDR2 reads SASEGT. The CDR3 covers 13 residues. The CDR3 DNA is TGTGCCAGCAGTGGCAGGAGGGGCTACGAGCAGTACTTC. Translating gives CASSGRRGYEQYF.

The chain combines TRBV4-3 with TRBJ1-6; D gene uncertain. The V end lost 0 bases, the J end lost 10 bases, and 16 bases lay between the germline ends. Germline CDR1 LGHNA, CDR2 YSLEER. The CDR3 covers 16 residues. In nucleotides, the CDR3 is TGCGCCAGCAGCCAAGATGGGATGGCGTCAGGCTCACCCCTCCACTTT. Its protein product is CASSQDGMASGSPLHF.

The V gene is TRBV15, the J gene TRBJ1-6; no clear D gene. V lost 1 base to trimming and J lost 4 bases, with 8 bases between them. CDR1 and CDR2 (germline): LNHNV, YYDKDF (reference sequence). The CDR3 length is 15 residues. This CDR3 reads CATSRVTEYNSPLHF. The CDR3 nucleotides are TGTGCCACCAGCAGAGTTACAGAGTATAATTCACCCCTCCACTTT.

The rearrangement uses TRBV7-9 and TRBJ2-1, with D tentatively TRBD1 or TRBD2 (5 bases each). V lost 6 bases and J 10 bases, leaving 22 bases between the germline ends. CDR3 length: 15 amino acids. The germline gives CDR1 SEHNR, CDR2 FQNEAQ (reference sequence). The CDR3: CASSKPVGTRREQFF. The DNA of the CDR3 is TGTGCCAGCAGTAAGCCGGTGGGGACCAGGAGGGAGCAGTTCTTC.

This clonotype was seen a few times. The gene calls are TRBV5-6 and TRBJ1-6; 8 bases line up with TRBD1. Germline V CDR1 and CDR2: SGHDT, YYEEEE. V shed 5 bases and J 7 bases; nucleotides not matched to a gene: 5. The CDR3 has 14 residues. The CDR3 DNA sequence: TGTGCCAGCAGACCGACAGGGGCCAATTCACCCCTCCACTTT. Protein sequence: CASRPTGANSPLHF.

This clonotype came up a few times. The rearrangement links TRBV4-1 to TRBJ2-5; TRBD1 aligns across 8 bases. Per germline, CDR1 MGHRA and CDR2 YSYEKL. V shed 3 bases and J 5 bases; nucleotides not matched to a gene: 11. There are 16 residues in the CDR3. Written as DNA, the CDR3 is TGCGCCAGCAGCCACTCACTCGACAGGGGTAGCGAGACCCAGTACTTC. Encoded protein: CASSHSLDRGSETQYF.

The V and J genes are TRBV18 and TRBJ1-6; TRBD1 is a possible D gene (5 bases). The V and J ends lost 4 bases and 5 bases respectively, with 12 bases between them. Germline-derived CDR1 and CDR2 are KGHSH and LQKENI. CDR3 length equals 15 residues. Here the CDR3 reads CASSQGPGDNSPLHF. CDR3 bases: TGTGCCAGCTCACAGGGACCGGGGGATAATTCACCCCTCCACTTT. Variable domain in full (rest from reference TRBV18 and TRBJ1-6): NAGVMQNPRHLVRRRGQEARLRCSPMKGHSHVYWYRQLPEEGLKFMVYLQKENIIDESGMPKERFSAEFPKEGPSILRIQQVVRGDSAAYFCASSQGPGDNSPLHFGNGTRLTVT.